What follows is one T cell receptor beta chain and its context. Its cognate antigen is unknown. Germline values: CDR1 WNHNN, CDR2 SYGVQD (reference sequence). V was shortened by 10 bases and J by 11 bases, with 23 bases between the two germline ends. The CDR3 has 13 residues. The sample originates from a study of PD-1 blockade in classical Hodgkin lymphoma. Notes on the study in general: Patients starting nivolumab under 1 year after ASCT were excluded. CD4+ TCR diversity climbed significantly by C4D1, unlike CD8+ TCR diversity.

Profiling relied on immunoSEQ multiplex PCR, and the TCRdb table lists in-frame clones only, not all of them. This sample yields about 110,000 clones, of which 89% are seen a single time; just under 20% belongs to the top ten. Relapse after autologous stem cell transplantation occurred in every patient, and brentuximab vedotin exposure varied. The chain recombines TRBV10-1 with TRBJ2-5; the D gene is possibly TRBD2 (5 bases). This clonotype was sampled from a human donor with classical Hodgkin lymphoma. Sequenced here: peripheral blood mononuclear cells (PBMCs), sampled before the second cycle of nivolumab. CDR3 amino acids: CATGSTFGGEQYF. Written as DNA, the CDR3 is TGCGCCACCGGATCGACGTTCGGAGGAGAGCAGTACTTC.